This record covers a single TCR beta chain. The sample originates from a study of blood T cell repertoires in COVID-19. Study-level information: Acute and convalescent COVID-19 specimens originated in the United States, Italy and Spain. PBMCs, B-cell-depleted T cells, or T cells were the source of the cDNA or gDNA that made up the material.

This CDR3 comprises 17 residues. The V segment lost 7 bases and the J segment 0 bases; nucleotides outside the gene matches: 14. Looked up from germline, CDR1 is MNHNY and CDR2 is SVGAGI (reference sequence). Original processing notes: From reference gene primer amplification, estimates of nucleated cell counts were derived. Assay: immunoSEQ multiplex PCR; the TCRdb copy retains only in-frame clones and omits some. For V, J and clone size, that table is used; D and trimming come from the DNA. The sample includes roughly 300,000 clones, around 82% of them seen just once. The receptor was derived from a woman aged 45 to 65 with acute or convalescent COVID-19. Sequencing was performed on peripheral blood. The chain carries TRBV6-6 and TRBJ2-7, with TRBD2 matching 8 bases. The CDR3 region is CASTRGGASGVSYEQYF. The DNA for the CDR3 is TGTGCCAGCACTCGGGGGGGGGCTAGCGGCGTCTCCTACGAGCAGTACTTC.